This TCR beta chain is drawn from a study of cytomegalovirus exposure and HLA in healthy donors. It was with 60 Vbeta and 13 Jbeta primers that the PCR ran. Data came from immunoSEQ multiplex PCR; TCRdb stores just in-frame clones and leaves some out. The table includes about 190,000 clones, roughly 77% detected once. Trimming shortened V by 0 bases and J by 2 bases, and 12 bases separated the two germline ends. Looked up from germline, CDR1 is SGHRS and CDR2 is YFSETQ. The CDR3 has 15 residues. The chain joins TRBV5-1 to TRBJ2-7, with D perhaps TRBD1 (6 bases). Sequenced: PBMCs. This receptor was identified in a man in his forties in good health and CMV-seropositive. CDR3 DNA: TGCGCCAGCAGCTTGGGGACAGCAAAAACCTACGAGCAGTACTTC. This translates into CASSLGTAKTYEQYF.